This T cell receptor beta chain was sequenced in a study of cytomegalovirus exposure and HLA in healthy donors. Points from the study as a whole: Previous analysis showed most TCR beta V segments were productive about 90% or about 30% of the time. Sequencing depth across donors, presence/absence analyses assumed, was roughly uniform. With high specificity and sensitivity, the classifier reportedly diagnosed cytomegalovirus status.

Of note for this clone: What it binds is unknown.

This CDR3 contains 14 residues. Trimming cost V 4 bases and J 5 bases; bases outside gene matches: 4. The germline V gene has CDR1 SGHRS and CDR2 YFSETQ. The primer mix had 60 Vbeta and 13 Jbeta primers. The repertoire was sequenced with immunoSEQ multiplex PCR; TCRdb's copy has only in-frame clones and lacks some. The data contain under 200,000 clones, roughly 80% of them singletons. This TCR was recovered from a woman aged 40 to 50 in good health and CMV-seronegative. The chain joins TRBV5-1 to TRBJ2-5; 11 nucleotides line up with TRBD1. Sequenced input: PBMCs. CDR3 amino acids: CASSGGTGGETQYF. Written as DNA, the CDR3 is TGCGCCAGCAGCGGCGGGACAGGGGGTGAGACCCAGTACTTC.